These 2 T cell receptor beta chains were all obtained from the same sample, sequenced in a study of blood T cell repertoires in COVID-19 (dated by TCRdb to 2020 to 2022). Library preparation used the immunoSEQ multiplex PCR assay. TCRdb carries this immuneACCESS record with in-frame sequences only. Its versions omit some clonotypes, under half of them owing to an unresolved V gene in the studies checked, with the rest unexplained. Across this sample there are under 300,000 clones, with approximately 85% seen only once. The top ten hold approximately 13% of the sample. The sample consisted of peripheral blood. These receptors were taken from a man at least 80 years old with acute or convalescent COVID-19.

The chain joins TRBV16 to TRBJ1-4, with a tentative D call TRBD1 (5 bases). V was pared by 2 bases and J by 8 bases, with 18 bases between. Germline V lookup: CDR1 KGHSY, CDR2 FQNENV. The CDR3 has 16 amino acids. The CDR3 loop is CASSQHRIRENEKLFF. The CDR3 bases are TGTGCCAGCAGCCAACATCGCATCAGGGAAAACGAAAAACTGTTTTTT.

The chain carries TRBV3-1 (or the pseudogene TRBV3-2) and TRBJ1-2; D call uncertain. The CDR3 is 12 residues long. The V end lost 0 bases, the J end lost 8 bases, and 7 bases lay between the germline ends. CDR1 and CDR2 from the germline V gene are LGHDT and YNNKEL (reference sequence). Here the CDR3 DNA reads TGTGCCAGCAGCCAAGATAGTGAGGGCTACACCTTC. This encodes CASSQDSEGYTF.